This T cell receptor beta chain was captured by sequencing in a study of T cells in Graves' hyperthyroidism and ophthalmopathy (dated by TCRdb to about 2019). As for the study more broadly: Peripheral blood samples were taken at initial diagnosis, before any treatment was given. TCR V-J signatures able to tell the groups apart were searched for in a discovery cohort of 90 to 100 patients, of whom more than 40 had Graves' ophthalmopathy and 55 to 65 had stable Graves' hyperthyroidism. TCR Vbeta CDR3 sequencing of 120 to 150 peripheral blood samples (43 ophthalmopathy, about 80 hyperthyroidism and around 17 progressor patients) is reported in the paper. Prospective prediction of ophthalmopathy was tested in an independent validation cohort of 18 to 20 hyperthyroidism patients and roughly 16 patients who later progressed to ophthalmopathy. Thyroid tissue and blood T-cell repertoires from roughly 6 Graves' hyperthyroidism patients were also compared in the study. For training and testing, the 95 to 100 patients in the discovery cohort were randomly divided in a 7:3 ratio. Once sampling was done, hyperthyroidism patients were given methimazole at a starting dose of 30 mg daily, whereas ophthalmopathy patients were given high-dose intravenous methylprednisolone.

The sample holds a few counts of this clonotype. The antigen this receptor binds is unknown. Base qualities are not at hand, and no much larger clone is one base apart. General conclusions and limits of the study: In validation, the model predicted progression to ophthalmopathy with 55% to 71% sensitivity and 72% to 85% specificity, a median of 6.5 months before onset. Sample size was not statistically predetermined, and blinding of investigators to group allocation was not performed. Blood samples also contained most of the expanded thyroid clonotypes (frequency above 0.001), which suggests that blood repertoires may reflect thyroid immune responses. A 13 V-J signature model separated ophthalmopathy from stable hyperthyroidism, with 87.88% sensitivity and 81.08% specificity in cross-validation and 80%/75% in testing.

The TCR beta CDR3 regions were amplified from RNA transcripts. For the first round of RT-PCR on the TCR CDR3, the HTBI primer set was used together with the Qiagen OneStep RT-PCR kit. Libraries were constructed in a second round of multiplex PCR, after which size selection and purification were carried out. Sequencing of the libraries was done on an Illumina HiSeq2000 using paired-end 100 bp reads. In the original analysis: Raw data were processed with SOAPnuke, discarding reads with adapters, uncalled bases, mean Phred below 15, or no exact constant-primer or identifier match. COPE v1.2.5 was used to merge the high-quality paired reads, and each unique nucleotide sequence was defined as a clonotype. Clonotypes were aligned to IMGT TRBV, TRBD and TRBJ reference segments using MiTCR v1.1. The analysis included only V-J combinations with a frequency above 0.0001, which together covered more than 98% of the repertoires. A TCS score was defined as the ratio of F50 (clonal expansion) to E x V (chaos), with BLOSUM62-based TCRdist applied between CDR3 peptides within each V-J. Welch's t-statistics and random forest reduced fewer than 550 V-J features to roughly 13, which were used in a naive Bayes classifier (R e1071). TCRdb took the public reads, trimmed them with fastp at Q25, ran MiXCR for clone calling and kept in-frame beta chains. Here each entry gathers all rows of one CDR3 protein and keeps the most common genes and DNA. The V and J calls were determined by TCRdb, not by the authors. Within this sample are roughly 380,000 distinct CDR3 sequences, with about 14% of them counted one time only. The leading ten clones occupy approximately 11% of the sample.

Stable Graves' hyperthyroidism was defined as the absence of progression to ophthalmopathy over 18 months of follow-up. Hyperthyroidism patients were aged 18 to 65 years and newly diagnosed, with disease duration of less than 2 months. Any patient with an uncontrolled infection, another autoimmune disease, pregnancy or lactation was excluded. Diagnoses relied on clinical symptoms, serum thyroxine and TRAb, thyroid ultrasound and orbital computed tomography. PBMCs were separated from roughly 9.6 ml of fresh peripheral blood using Ficoll-Paque density gradient centrifugation. Total RNA was extracted with Trizol reagent, and quality was checked on an Agilent 2100 Bioanalyzer. The receptor's source is a woman between 55 and 75 years old with Graves' hyperthyroidism. The sequenced sample was blood.

The CDR3 reads CAWLGGYEQFF. The bases are TGTGCCTGGCTAGGGGGCTATGAGCAGTTCTTC. This chain joins TRBV30 to TRBJ2-1; 7 bases in the middle match TRBD1. The CDR3 starts with the cysteine, ends with the phenylalanine, and has 11 residues. Only CDR3 DNA remains: 33 bases, in frame from the first base. The germline V gene (reference sequence) gives CDR1 as GTSNPN and CDR2 as SVGIG. The V end gives up 5 bases and the J end 8 bases, leaving 3 bases in the junction not matched to a gene.